These 26 T cell receptor beta chains were sequenced from one sample in a study of cytomegalovirus exposure and HLA in healthy donors. The method was immunoSEQ multiplex PCR; TCRdb's version includes in-frame clones alone and lacks a portion of them. The sample lists more than 200,000 clones, 90% occurring once. The specimen was PBMCs. These receptors were obtained from a young woman in good health and CMV-seronegative.

The V gene is TRBV28, the J gene TRBJ1-4; 8 nucleotides line up with TRBD1. With V trimmed by 1 base and J by 7 bases, 11 bases remained unmatched. Germline V gene lookup returns CDR1 MDHEN and CDR2 SYDVKM. This CDR3 spans 17 amino acids. The DNA of the CDR3 is TGTGCCAGCAGTTTATCCCCCTCAGGGGGCTTAAGTGAAAAACTGTTTTTT. This sequence encodes CASSLSPSGGLSEKLFF. The whole variable domain, filled in from reference TRBV28 and TRBJ1-4, reads DVKVTQSSRYLVKRTGEKVFLECVQDMDHENMFWYRQDPGLGLRLIYFSYDVKMKEKGDIPEGYSVSREKKERFSLILESASTNQTSMYLCASSLSPSGGLSEKLFFGSGTQLSVL.

The chain uses TRBV11-2 and TRBJ2-7, with D perhaps TRBD2 (6 bases). CDR1 and CDR2 (germline): SGHAT, FQNNGV. V lost 5 bases and J lost 2, with 16 bases in between. The CDR3 extends over 15 amino acids. The CDR3 nucleotides are TGTGCCAGCAGCCCGCAGACTAGGATAGCCTACGAGCAGTACTTC. It translates to CASSPQTRIAYEQYF.

This chain uses TRBV7-3 with TRBJ2-7, with D possibly being TRBD1 (7 bases). The V gene lost 5 bases and the J gene lost 5 bases, with 13 bases spanning the gap. Germline CDR1 SGHTA, CDR2 FQGTGA. The CDR3 is made up of 13 amino acids. The CDR3 loop reads CASSPSGGHEQYF. CDR3 DNA sequence: TGTGCCAGCAGCCCTTCAGGGGGGCACGAGCAGTACTTC.

J is TRBJ2-1 and V is TRBV5-1; weak D call: TRBD2 (6 bases). The CDR3 runs 16 residues. V lost 4 bases to trimming and J lost 0 bases, with 14 bases between them. In germline, CDR1 is SGHRS, CDR2 YFSETQ. The CDR3 DNA reads as TGCGCCAGCAGCCGAATAGCGGAAAGCTCCTACAATGAGCAGTTCTTC. Translated: CASSRIAESSYNEQFF.

The gene calls are TRBV10-2 and TRBJ2-3; D gene uncertain. V was clipped by 5 bases and J by 4 bases, with 13 bases between them. Germline V CDR1 and CDR2: WSHSY, SAAADI. The CDR3 runs to 14 residues. This CDR3 is CASSSAISADTQYF. In DNA form, the CDR3 reads TGCGCCAGCAGTTCAGCGATATCTGCAGATACGCAGTATTTT.

V usage is TRBV6-5 and J usage is TRBJ2-5; D might be TRBD1 or TRBD2, each matching 5 bases. V dropped 8 bases and J dropped 0 bases, with 13 bases sitting between them. Germline values: CDR1 MNHEY, CDR2 SVGAGI. CDR3 size: 14 residues. The CDR3 nucleotides read TGTGCCAGCTCGGGACCACAGTACCAAGAGACCCAGTACTTC. This encodes CASSGPQYQETQYF.

The V call is TRBV11-3, the J call TRBJ2-2; the match to TRBD1 covers 9 bases. The CDR3 has 18 residues. V dropped 1 base and J dropped 4; count of bases not matched to a gene: 10. Germline V lookup: CDR1 SGHNT, CDR2 YENEEA. The CDR3 loop reads CASSLVGTGQGGTGELFF. As DNA, the CDR3 is TGTGCCAGCAGCTTAGTCGGCACGGGACAGGGTGGCACCGGGGAGCTGTTTTTT.

This clone showed up just a few times. In DNA form, the CDR3 reads TGTGCCAGCAGCTTAGCGCGCACAGCTAACTATGGCTACACCTTC. Protein sequence: CASSLARTANYGYTF. The rearrangement uses TRBV7-8 and TRBJ1-2; D not resolved. This CDR3 is built from 15 residues. Trimming shortened V by 0 bases and J by 0 bases, and 8 bases separated the two germline ends. The germline CDR1 and CDR2 sequences are SGHVS and FQNEAQ.

Worth noting for this clone: The CDR3 does not end in the conserved phenylalanine or tryptophan, so this is likely a read error. The limits of the CDR3 on the DNA are not certain, so only TCRdb's listed CDR3 is given. V is TRBV5-1 and J is TRBJ1-1. Inclusive of both ends, the CDR3 amounts to 10 amino acids. CDR1 SGHRS and CDR2 YFSETQ come from the germline V gene. CDR3 protein: CASSLWTPGD.

The chain is built from TRBV28 and TRBJ2-3, with 8 bases fitting TRBD2. The CDR3 consists of 15 residues. The V gene's germline CDR1 is MDHEN and CDR2 SYDVKM. The V and J ends lost 11 bases and 2 bases, in that order; junction bases with no gene match: 12. This CDR3 reads CAARAGGPITDTQYF. The CDR3 nucleotides read TGTGCCGCAAGGGCGGGAGGCCCAATCACAGATACGCAGTATTTT.

The chain joins TRBV5-1 to TRBJ2-7; unclear D gene. The V and J ends lost 7 bases and 4 bases respectively, with 15 bases between them. CDR1 is SGHRS and CDR2 is YFSETQ in the germline V gene. CDR3 size: 13 residues. The CDR3 DNA reads TGCGCCAGCGCACAACCCCCGTCGTACGAGCAGTACTTC. This gives the protein CASAQPPSYEQYF.

This chain uses TRBV2 with TRBJ2-4; D not certain. V gave up 4 bases and J gave up 0 bases, with 4 bases separating them. The germline V gene encodes CDR1 SNHLY and CDR2 FYNNEI. This CDR3 has 13 residues. The chain's CDR3 is CASSVEAKNIQYF. The CDR3 region has the DNA TGTGCCAGCAGTGTAGAAGCCAAAAACATTCAGTACTTC.

V usage is TRBV29-1 and J usage is TRBJ1-4, with unresolved D. The V end lost 5 bases, the J end lost 3 bases, and 7 bases lay between the germline ends. This CDR3 spans 12 amino acids. CDR1 and CDR2 (germline): SQVTM, ANQGSEA. CDR3 DNA: TGCAGCGTTTTCGGGGCTAATGAAAAACTGTTTTTT. Its protein product is CSVFGANEKLFF.

This clone was detected a few times. The chain combines TRBV6-6 with TRBJ1-5, with 8 bases that match TRBD1. V lost 5 bases and J lost 1; bases outside the gene matches: 7. CDR1 MNHNY and CDR2 SVGAGI come from the germline V gene (reference sequence). The CDR3 consists of 16 residues. The CDR3 DNA follows: TGTGCCAGCAGTGCCCTAGACAGGGGAAGCAATCAGCCCCAGCATTTT. Translated: CASSALDRGSNQPQHF.

The DNA of the CDR3 is TGCGCCAGCAGCCAAGTTGGGCTCAGCGGGAGGAAGAACACCGGGGAGCTGTTTTTT. It encodes CASSQVGLSGRKNTGELFF. The chain has TRBV4-1 and TRBJ2-2, with TRBD2 matching 9 bases. The CDR3 is 19 residues long. Germline CDR1 reads MGHRA; CDR2 reads YSYEKL. J lost 1 base, V lost 1 base, and 10 bases had no gene match.

This chain uses TRBV28 with TRBJ2-2; 7 nucleotides align to TRBD1. V lost 6 bases and J lost 0; bases outside the gene matches: 4. From germline, CDR1 is MDHEN and CDR2 SYDVKM. The CDR3 extends over 15 amino acids. As DNA, the CDR3 is TGTGCCAGCAGACCCACAGGGGCGAACACCGGGGAGCTGTTTTTT. This sequence encodes CASRPTGANTGELFF.

The chain joins TRBV11-1 to TRBJ2-7, with TRBD2 matching 8 bases. J was trimmed by 3 bases and V by 9 bases; bases with no gene match: 4. Germline V gene data show CDR1 as SGHAT and CDR2 as FQDESV (reference sequence). CDR3 length: 12 residues. The CDR3 sequence is CARRSGSYEQYF. CDR3 coding DNA: TGTGCCAGAAGGAGCGGGAGCTACGAGCAGTACTTC.

V usage is TRBV7-8 and J usage is TRBJ2-5, with D unclear. Germline V gives CDR1 SGHVS, CDR2 FQNEAQ. The CDR3 runs 13 residues. Trimming cost V 3 bases and J 2 bases, with 7 bases left between them. The DNA for the CDR3 is TGTGCCAGCAGCTTTGGCCAGCAAGAGACCCAGTACTTC. Its translation is CASSFGQQETQYF.

The chain joins TRBV28 to TRBJ1-4, with D hard to call. The CDR3 has 11 amino acids. V lost 3 bases and J lost 8, with 4 bases in between. CDR1 is MDHEN, CDR2 SYDVKM, per germline. The CDR3 region is CASSFFEKLFF. DNA of the CDR3: TGTGCCAGCAGTTTTTTCGAAAAACTGTTTTTT. Using reference TRBV28 and TRBJ1-4 for the parts outside the CDR3, the full variable domain is DVKVTQSSRYLVKRTGEKVFLECVQDMDHENMFWYRQDPGLGLRLIYFSYDVKMKEKGDIPEGYSVSREKKERFSLILESASTNQTSMYLCASSFFEKLFFGSGTQLSVL.

This sequence joins TRBV13 and TRBJ2-7; D gene uncertain. CDR3 length: 13 amino acids. In germline, CDR1 is PRHDT, CDR2 FYEKMQ (reference sequence). Trimming removed 6 bases at V and 7 bases at J, with 16 bases between. This CDR3 reads CASSLTGPREQYF. CDR3 sequence (DNA): TGTGCCAGCAGTCTCACCGGGCCTCGGGAGCAGTACTTC.

The chain recombines TRBV5-6 with TRBJ1-5; 9 bases line up with TRBD1. CDR1 and CDR2 from the germline V gene are SGHDT and YYEEEE. This CDR3 contains 14 residues. The ends lost 4 bases at V and 7 bases at J; junction bases unmatched: 6. CDR3 DNA: TGTGCCAGCAGCCAACAGGGGACAGGGCAGCCCCAGCATTTT. This codes for CASSQQGTGQPQHF.

This chain connects TRBV27 to TRBJ2-2; the match to TRBD1 covers 10 bases. V was clipped by 5 bases and J by 7 bases; unmatched bases: 7. Germline lookup yields CDR1 MNHEY and CDR2 SMNVEV (reference sequence). This CDR3 is 15 amino acids long. The CDR3 spells CASSPDRGVDGELFF. CDR3 nucleotides: TGTGCCAGCAGTCCGGACAGGGGGGTGGACGGGGAGCTGTTTTTT.

The V gene is TRBV6-1, the J gene TRBJ1-3; D not resolved. Trimming pared 7 bases from V and 0 bases from J, leaving 10 bases between. CDR3 size: 14 residues. Germline V gene sequence: CDR1 MNHNS, CDR2 SASEGT. CDR3 nucleotide sequence: TGTGCCAGCACCTCCGGGAACTCTGGAAACACCATATATTTT. Its protein is CASTSGNSGNTIYF.

Within the sample, this clone is medium-sized. This chain joins TRBV6-1 and TRBJ1-2, with 12 bases lining up with TRBD1. The CDR3 loop spans 16 amino acids. Germline lookup yields CDR1 MNHNS and CDR2 SASEGT. J gave up 6 bases and V 0 bases, and 5 bases lay outside the gene matches. The CDR3 coding sequence is TGTGCCAGCAGTGAAGCGTCGGGGACAGGGGGCCATGGCTACACCTTC. This encodes CASSEASGTGGHGYTF.

This rearrangement joins TRBV7-9 to TRBJ2-7; 7 bases align to TRBD1. The CDR3 runs 13 residues. In germline, CDR1 is SEHNR, CDR2 FQNEAQ (reference sequence). The V and J ends lost 5 bases and 7 bases, in that order; junction bases with no gene match: 8. CDR3 amino acids: CASSPRDRLEQYF. The CDR3 DNA reads TGTGCCAGCAGCCCCCGGGACAGACTTGAGCAGTACTTC. Filled out from reference TRBV7-9 and TRBJ2-7, the complete variable domain reads DTGVSQNPRHKITKRGQNVTFRCDPISEHNRLYWYRQTLGQGPEFLTYFQNEAQLEKSRLLSDRFSAERPKGSFSTLEIQRTEQGDSAMYLCASSPRDRLEQYFGPGTRLTVT.

The rearrangement links TRBV4-2 to TRBJ1-2; D may be TRBD1 (5 bases). Trimming took off 0 bases at V and 9 bases at J, with 8 bases between the two ends. The CDR3 spans 12 residues. Germline CDR1 is LGHNA and CDR2 is YNFKEQ. Here the CDR3 DNA reads TGTGCCAGCAGCCAAGACAGGGCATGCTACACCTTC. This translates into CASSQDRACYTF.